The 24 T cell receptor beta chains listed next were all sequenced from one sample in a study of control samples from healthy donors and cancer patients. Clones were sequenced by immunoSEQ multiplex PCR, and TCRdb holds only the in-frame ones, with some missing. The sample includes 150,000 to 200,000 clones, approximately 90% of them seen just once. Sequencing was done on a sample of blood. The origin of the receptors is a man aged 25 to 45 in good health.

The rearrangement uses TRBV28 and TRBJ2-1, with 8 positions matching TRBD1. V was clipped by 4 bases and J by 14 bases; unmatched bases: 7. The CDR3 has 12 residues. Per germline, CDR1 MDHEN and CDR2 SYDVKM. The CDR3 reads CASSSRTGKEFF. The CDR3 DNA is TGTGCCAGCAGTTCTCGGACAGGGAAGGAGTTCTTC.

The chain combines TRBV5-1 with TRBJ2-3, with TRBD2 matching 8 bases. CDR3 length: 15 residues. After removal of 1 base from V and 2 bases from J, the junction contained 3 bases not matched to a gene. Germline CDR1 reads SGHRS; CDR2 reads YFSETQ. The CDR3 loop reads CASSLTSGTTDTQYF. Written as DNA, the CDR3 is TGCGCCAGCAGCTTGACTAGCGGAACCACAGATACGCAGTATTTT. Full variable domain (rest looked up from reference TRBV5-1 and TRBJ2-3): KAGVTQTPRYLIKTRGQQVTLSCSPISGHRSVSWYQQTPGQGLQFLFEYFSETQRNKGNFPGRFSGRQFSNSRSEMNVSTLELGDSALYLCASSLTSGTTDTQYFGPGTRLTVL.

The gene calls are TRBV14 and TRBJ2-1; 7 bases are a match to TRBD1. Unmatched junction bases numbered 5, after V lost 3 bases and J lost 0 bases. CDR1 is SGHDN, CDR2 FVKESK, per germline. CDR3 length: 16 residues. CDR3 protein: CASSQRQGRSYNEQFF. For the CDR3, the DNA is TGTGCCAGCAGCCAGAGACAGGGCCGCTCCTACAATGAGCAGTTCTTC.

This chain links TRBV7-6 with TRBJ1-2; D is ambiguous. Per the germline V gene, CDR1 is SGHVS and CDR2 is FNYEAQ. V gave up 5 bases and J gave up 1 base, with 14 bases separating them. The CDR3 consists of 15 residues. For the CDR3, the DNA is TGTGCCAGCAGCGCCGACTGGGGAAGTAACTATGGCTACACCTTC. Amino acid sequence: CASSADWGSNYGYTF. The full variable domain, with the rest looked up from reference TRBV7-6 and TRBJ1-2, is GAGVSQSPRYKVTKRGQDVALRCDPISGHVSLYWYRQALGQGPEFLTYFNYEAQQDKSGLPNDRFSAERPEGSISTLTIQRTEQRDSAMYRCASSADWGSNYGYTFGSGTRLTVV.

This sequence joins TRBV24-1 and TRBJ2-2; the D gene is possibly TRBD1 (5 bases). The CDR3 length is 13 residues. The germline V gene encodes CDR1 KGHDR and CDR2 SFDVKD. V was shortened by 3 bases and J by 6 bases, with 7 bases between the two germline ends. DNA of the CDR3: TGTGCCACCAGTGATCAGGGCTCCGGGGAGCTGTTTTTT. Its protein product is CATSDQGSGELFF.

This chain uses TRBV7-3 with TRBJ2-5; 9 bases are shared with TRBD2. J lost 5 bases, V lost 2 bases, and 6 bases had no gene match. The germline V gene has CDR1 SGHTA and CDR2 FQGTGA. There are 15 residues in the CDR3. The CDR3 DNA sequence: TGTGCCAGCAGCTTAGTAGCGGGAGTCCACGAGACCCAGTACTTC. It specifies CASSLVAGVHETQYF.

The gene calls are TRBV6-6 and TRBJ2-3; the match to TRBD2 covers 10 bases. After removal of 6 bases from V and 5 bases from J, the junction contained 8 bases not matched to a gene. The CDR3 has 15 amino acids. CDR1 and CDR2 from the germline V gene are MNHNY and SVGAGI (reference sequence). CDR3 sequence reads: CASRPSGGAEDTQYF. The DNA of the CDR3 is TGTGCCAGCAGACCCAGCGGGGGGGCGGAAGATACGCAGTATTTT.

The chain uses TRBV2 and TRBJ1-5; D is ambiguous. Germline V CDR1 and CDR2: SNHLY, FYNNEI. Between the trimmed V and J ends, which lost 5 bases and 8 bases, there was a span of 13 bases. The CDR3 is 13 amino acids. CDR3 region: CASSLSSAEPQHF. In DNA, the CDR3 is TGTGCCAGCAGTTTAAGTTCAGCGGAGCCCCAGCATTTT. Full variable domain (rest looked up from reference TRBV2 and TRBJ1-5): EPEVTQTPSHQVTQMGQEVILRCVPISNHLYFYWYRQILGQKVEFLVSFYNNEISEKSEIFDDQFSVERPDGSNFTLKIRSTKLEDSAMYFCASSLSSAEPQHFGDGTRLSIL.

The chain links TRBV5-1 to TRBJ1-1, with TRBD1 matching 7 bases. The CDR3 is 15 amino acids. Germline V CDR1 and CDR2: SGHRS, YFSETQ. The V segment lost 1 base and the J segment 4 bases; nucleotides outside the gene matches: 7. Here the CDR3 DNA reads TGCGCCAGCAGCTTGCCCCGACAGGGCCGCACTGAAGCTTTCTTT. This gives the protein CASSLPRQGRTEAFF.

The genes are TRBV3-1 (or the pseudogene TRBV3-2) and TRBJ2-5, with 11 bases identical to TRBD2. V lost 0 bases and J lost 7; bases outside the gene matches: 10. CDR3 length: 17 amino acids. Per the germline V gene, CDR1 is LGHDT and CDR2 is YNNKEL (reference sequence). The CDR3 DNA reads TGTGCCAGCAGCCAAGATTGGGGACTAGCGGCGGAGGGGACCCAGTACTTC. Protein sequence: CASSQDWGLAAEGTQYF.

The chain is built from TRBV19 and TRBJ2-1; maybe TRBD2 (6 bases). V dropped 1 base and J dropped 5 bases, with 12 bases sitting between them. Germline CDR1 LNHDA, CDR2 SQIVND (reference sequence). The CDR3 consists of 15 residues. The CDR3, as DNA: TGTGCCAGTAGTATAGGGCTAGCGCCCCACAATGAGCAGTTCTTC. It yields the protein CASSIGLAPHNEQFF.

This rearrangement joins TRBV27 to TRBJ1-5; no clear D. Germline assignment: CDR1 MNHEY and CDR2 SMNVEV (reference sequence). Trimming shortened V by 6 bases and J by 2 bases, and 8 bases separated the two germline ends. The CDR3 loop spans 13 amino acids. CDR3 in amino acids: CASRFSGNQPQHF. In DNA form, the CDR3 reads TGTGCCAGCAGGTTCTCCGGCAATCAGCCCCAGCATTTT.

The chain has TRBV10-3 and TRBJ2-5; D gene ambiguous. The CDR3 length is 14 residues. Trimming shortened V by 4 bases and J by 5 bases, and 14 bases separated the two germline ends. Germline CDR1 ENHRY, CDR2 SYGVKD. CDR3 region: CAISGTPQEETQYF. The DNA of the CDR3 is TGTGCCATCAGTGGTACACCACAAGAGGAGACCCAGTACTTC.

This sequence joins TRBV2 and TRBJ2-2, with no clear D. CDR1 and CDR2 (germline): SNHLY, FYNNEI. CDR3 length: 17 residues. Trimming cost V 8 bases and J 0 bases, with 19 bases left between them. CDR3 amino acids: CASGRIRSSSNTGELFF. In DNA, the CDR3 is TGTGCCAGCGGACGTATTAGATCGTCTTCGAACACCGGGGAGCTGTTTTTT.

The chain combines TRBV28 with TRBJ2-7; tentatively, D is TRBD1 or TRBD2 (5 bases each). This CDR3 region has 13 residues. CDR1 is MDHEN, CDR2 SYDVKM, per germline. With 7 bases removed from V and 11 bases from J, the gap between germline ends came to 21 bases. Here the CDR3 reads CASTQEGLRGEYF. As DNA, the CDR3 is TGTGCCAGCACCCAAGAGGGGCTACGAGGGGAGTACTTC. Variable domain in full (rest from reference TRBV28 and TRBJ2-7): DVKVTQSSRYLVKRTGEKVFLECVQDMDHENMFWYRQDPGLGLRLIYFSYDVKMKEKGDIPEGYSVSREKKERFSLILESASTNQTSMYLCASTQEGLRGEYFGPGTRLTVT.

The chain combines TRBV7-3 with TRBJ2-5; D may match TRBD1 or TRBD2 (5 bases each). Trimming removed 1 base from V and 3 bases from J, with 12 bases in between. This CDR3 comprises 15 residues. The germline gives CDR1 SGHTA, CDR2 FQGTGA. CDR3 nucleotide sequence: TGTGCCAGCAGCTTAAGAGGGGTGGCGAAAGAGACCCAGTACTTC. It specifies CASSLRGVAKETQYF.

V and J are TRBV5-6 and TRBJ2-1; D is perhaps TRBD1 (6 bases). With 4 bases removed from V and 10 bases from J, the gap between germline ends came to 15 bases. The CDR3 has 13 amino acids. Per germline, CDR1 SGHDT and CDR2 YYEEEE. The CDR3 DNA follows: TGTGCCAGCAGCACTTTACAGGGACGCGAGCAGTTCTTC. Its protein is CASSTLQGREQFF.

This clone was counted a few times. CDR3 coding DNA: TGCGCCAGCAGCCTGGAGTCGTCACCCCTCCACTTT. Its protein product is CASSLESSPLHF. The rearrangement uses TRBV5-1 and TRBJ1-6; D unresolved. The CDR3 runs to 12 residues. V was clipped by 4 bases and J by 10 bases, with 9 bases between them. Germline CDR1 reads SGHRS; CDR2 reads YFSETQ.

The chain couples TRBV9 to TRBJ2-7, with a tentative D call TRBD2 (5 bases). The germline CDR1 and CDR2 sequences are SGDLS and YYNGEE. The CDR3 sequence is 14 residues long. V was shortened by 0 bases and J by 6 bases, with 13 bases between the two germline ends. CDR3 nucleotide sequence: TGTGCCAGCAGCGTAGATCAGCGGCAAGGCGAGCAGTACTTC. Its translation is CASSVDQRQGEQYF.

The rearrangement uses TRBV5-1 and TRBJ2-7; 10 positions agree with TRBD1. CDR1 and CDR2 (germline): SGHRS, YFSETQ. Germline trimming cut 0 bases from V and 5 bases from J; bases unmatched to any gene: 2. This CDR3 has 14 amino acids. The CDR3 loop is CASSLGGQGDEQYF. The CDR3 DNA reads as TGCGCCAGCAGCTTGGGAGGACAGGGGGACGAGCAGTACTTC. Based on the CDR3 plus reference TRBV5-1 and TRBJ2-7, the full variable domain is KAGVTQTPRYLIKTRGQQVTLSCSPISGHRSVSWYQQTPGQGLQFLFEYFSETQRNKGNFPGRFSGRQFSNSRSEMNVSTLELGDSALYLCASSLGGQGDEQYFGPGTRLTVT.

The chain carries TRBV9 and TRBJ1-6; no definite D call. Germline V gene data show CDR1 as SGDLS and CDR2 as YYNGEE. CDR3 length: 15 amino acids. V dropped 0 bases and J dropped 7 bases, with 11 bases sitting between them. As DNA, the CDR3 is TGTGCCAGCAGCGTAGAACCGGGCCAAAATTCACCCCTCCACTTT. It yields the protein CASSVEPGQNSPLHF. The full variable domain, its missing parts supplied by reference TRBV9 and TRBJ1-6, is DSGVTQTPKHLITATGQRVTLRCSPRSGDLSVYWYQQSLDQGLQFLIQYYNGEERAKGNILERFSAQQFPDLHSELNLSSLELGDSALYFCASSVEPGQNSPLHFGNGTRLTVT.

The chain couples TRBV7-9 to TRBJ1-5; the D is unclear. This CDR3 has 13 residues. Germline-derived CDR1 and CDR2 are SEHNR and FQNEAQ (reference sequence). V lost 1 base to trimming and J lost 4 bases, with 5 bases between them. The CDR3 sequence: CASSLGENQPQHF. The CDR3 DNA reads TGTGCCAGCAGCTTAGGGGAAAATCAGCCCCAGCATTTT.

A few counts support this clone. The chain couples TRBV11-2 to TRBJ1-6; D remains unclear. CDR3 length: 16 amino acids. CDR1 is SGHAT and CDR2 is FQNNGV in the germline V gene. V gave up 3 bases and J gave up 0 bases, with 9 bases separating them. CDR3 protein: CASSFRASSYNSPLHF. For the CDR3, the DNA is TGTGCCAGCAGCTTTAGGGCGAGCTCCTATAATTCACCCCTCCACTTT.

The chain combines TRBV19 with TRBJ2-4; TRBD2 matches at 11 bases. With V trimmed by 3 bases and J by 8 bases, 3 bases remained unmatched. This CDR3 is 14 amino acids long. Germline V gene lookup returns CDR1 LNHDA and CDR2 SQIVND (reference sequence). Here the CDR3 reads CASSISGGAHIQYF. Here the CDR3 DNA reads TGTGCCAGTAGTATTAGCGGGGGGGCCCACATTCAGTACTTC.